What follows are 5 T cell receptor beta chains derived from one specimen sequenced in a study of monozygotic twins with inflammatory bowel disease. TCRdb re-called the 5' RACE reads; one entry per CDR3 protein, DNA not given. Seen in this sample are about 210,000 distinct CDR3 sequences; the ten most common clones hold 6% to 9%. The specimen sequenced was blood. The receptors were sampled from a human donor with ulcerative colitis or Crohn's disease, or a healthy co-twin of an affected twin (not recorded which).

The chain combines TRBV12-3 or TRBV12-4 with TRBJ1-1. The CDR3 has 15 amino acids. The CDR3 loop reads CASSPSFRAYTEAFF.

J is TRBJ1-1 and V is TRBV19; TCRdb outputs TRBD1, but without DNA this stays unchecked. CDR3 length: 17 amino acids. In germline, CDR1 is LNHDA, CDR2 SQIVND (reference sequence). CDR3: CASSIHRNRGQNTEAFF.

This sequence joins TRBV5-1 and TRBJ2-3; TCRdb picks TRBD2, but there is no DNA to check that call. Germline V CDR1 and CDR2: SGHRS, YFSETQ. The CDR3 contains 18 residues. Here the CDR3 reads CASSLLAGEIDPTDTQYF.

CDR3 region: CSASARTAVQETQYF. The V call is TRBV20-1, the J call TRBJ2-5; TCRdb's D gene call, TRBD2, goes unchecked for lack of DNA. The germline V gene encodes CDR1 DFQATT and CDR2 SNEGSKA (reference sequence). This CDR3 contains 15 residues.

The rearrangement joins TRBV7-9 to TRBJ1-1; TCRdb's D gene call, TRBD1, goes unchecked for lack of DNA. This CDR3 is built from 16 residues. Germline CDR1 SEHNR, CDR2 FQNEAQ (reference sequence). This CDR3 reads CASSLGGQGLLSAAFF.